This T cell receptor beta chain emerged from a study of T cell responses to AZD1222 COVID-19 vaccine. The CDR3 extends over 15 amino acids. With 5 bases removed from V and 8 bases from J, the gap between germline ends came to 18 bases. CDR1 and CDR2 (germline): MNHEY, SVGAGI. Data came from immunoSEQ multiplex PCR; TCRdb stores just in-frame clones and leaves some out. There are more than 100,000 clones in the sample; 80% to 95% occur only once, and approximately 7.9% lies in the top ten. The receptor was derived from an adult who received the AZD1222 COVID-19 vaccine. J is TRBJ1-4 and V is TRBV6-5; possibly TRBD1 for D (6 bases). Here the sequenced sample was peripheral blood, taken 28 days after the second AZD1222 dose. As DNA, the CDR3 is TGTGCCAGCAGTCTACGGAGACAGGCTAGCGAAAAACTGTTTTTT. As protein: CASSLRRQASEKLFF.